A single sample gave rise to the 24 T cell receptor beta chains below, sequenced in a study of T cells in women clearing cervical HPV infection. Produced via immunoSEQ multiplex PCR; TCRdb's table is partial and in-frame only. Its clone listing holds roughly 22,000 clones. What was sequenced was blood buffy coat. The receptors were sampled from a woman aged 18 to 75 with a cervical HPV16 infection that either progressed to CIN3+ or cleared (not recorded which).

In regard to this clone: The CDR3 end falls 3 residues outside the read, so it is completed with the germline J gene. This sequence joins TRBV2 and TRBJ2-3; D possibly corresponds to TRBD1 (7 bases). The length of the CDR3 is 15 residues. The germline V gene encodes CDR1 SNHLY and CDR2 FYNNEI. The CDR3 DNA, read in part, is TGTGCCAGCAGTGCCCAGGGGGGTCTCGGAGAGACG. Translating it yields CASSAQGGLGET. The whole CDR3 protein reads CASSAQGGLGETQYF.

On this clone: With the read ending 3 residues before the CDR3 end, the germline J gene is used to fill in that end. The chain joins TRBV7-9 to TRBJ1-1; D uncertain. CDR3 size: 12 residues. Germline V gene sequence: CDR1 SEHNR, CDR2 FQNEAQ (reference sequence). CDR3 DNA (partial): TGTGCCAGCAGCTTAGTTTCCTACGAG. Translating it yields CASSLVSYE. In full, the CDR3 is CASSLVSYEAFF. Full variable domain (rest looked up from reference TRBV7-9 and TRBJ1-1): DTGVSQNPRHKITKRGQNVTFRCDPISEHNRLYWYRQTLGQGPEFLTYFQNEAQLEKSRLLSDRFSAERPKGSFSTLEIQRTEQGDSAMYLCASSLVSYEAFFGQGTRLTVV.

Turning to this clone: The read gets to within 3 residues of the CDR3 end, and the germline J gene fills in the rest. V gene TRBV20-1 combines with J gene TRBJ1-2; possibly TRBD1 for D (5 bases). CDR3 size: 15 residues. V gave up 0 bases and J gave up 4 bases, with 15 bases separating them. Germline V CDR1 and CDR2: DFQATT, SNEGSKA (reference sequence). This CDR3 is CSARDESQGTYGYTF. Partial CDR3 DNA: TGCAGTGCTAGAGATGAAAGCCAGGGTACCTATGGC.

In regard to this clone: The CDR3 end is not reached by the read, which stops 3 residues before it; the germline J gene fills it in. This chain joins TRBV7-2 and TRBJ1-6; no clear D gene. The CDR3 loop spans 12 amino acids. CDR1 and CDR2 from the germline V gene are SGHTA and FQGNSA. With 6 bases removed from V and 10 bases from J, the gap between germline ends came to 10 bases. The CDR3 here is CASSPYSSPLHF. CDR3 DNA, as far as it was read: TGTGCCAGCAGTCCTTATTCCTCACCC.

The chain's CDR3 is CAWSVGSTSGANVLFF. The sequenced CDR3 bases are TGTGCCTGGAGTGTCGGCAGTACTTCTGGGGCCAACGTG. The chain carries TRBV30 and TRBJ2-2; possible D gene TRBD1, 5 bases. The CDR3 end is not reached by the read, which stops 3 residues before it; the germline J gene fills it in. Germline V lookup: CDR1 GTSNPN, CDR2 SVGIG (reference sequence). The CDR3 runs 16 residues.

As concerns this clone: The read falls 3 residues short of the CDR3 end, and the missing part is taken from the germline J gene. The gene calls are TRBV7-9 and TRBJ2-3; 9 positions match TRBD2. Germline V gene lookup returns CDR1 SEHNR and CDR2 FQNEAQ (reference sequence). The length of the CDR3 is 15 residues. J was trimmed by 5 bases and V by 1 base; bases with no gene match: 4. The CDR3 protein is CASSLGSGRLDTQYF. CDR3 DNA (partial): TGTGCCAGCAGCTTAGGGAGCGGGAGGTTAGATACG.

Of note for this clone: The CDR3 end falls 3 residues outside the read, so it is completed with the germline J gene. The V and J genes are TRBV18 and TRBJ2-1; perhaps TRBD2 as D (6 bases). The CDR3 totals 15 residues. V was trimmed by 0 bases and J by 5 bases, leaving 11 bases between them. Germline V gene lookup returns CDR1 KGHSH and CDR2 LQKENI. The CDR3 bases that were read are TGTGCCAGCTCACCACCCGGGACTGGAGACAATGAG. Protein: CASSPPGTGDNE. The complete CDR3 sequence is CASSPPGTGDNEQFF. The variable domain in full, with the rest retrieved from reference TRBV18 and TRBJ2-1, is NAGVMQNPRHLVRRRGQEARLRCSPMKGHSHVYWYRQLPEEGLKFMVYLQKENIIDESGMPKERFSAEFPKEGPSILRIQQVVRGDSAAYFCASSPPGTGDNEQFFGPGTRLTVL.

For this clone: The read falls 3 residues short of the CDR3 end, and the missing part is taken from the germline J gene. The V call is TRBV5-6, the J call TRBJ2-7; D gene ambiguous. CDR1 and CDR2 from the germline V gene are SGHDT and YYEEEE. V was pared by 4 bases and J by 3 bases, with 5 bases between. There are 11 residues in the CDR3. The CDR3 loop is CASSPYYEQYF. The covered CDR3 bases are TGTGCCAGCAGCCCGTACTACGAG.

Worth noting for this clone: The read is 3 residues too short to cover the CDR3 end, so that end is filled in from the germline J gene. The chain uses TRBV12-5 and TRBJ1-5, with 7 bases identical to TRBD1. V shed 4 bases, J shed 3 bases, and the junction held 9 bases outside the gene matches. This CDR3 spans 16 amino acids. Germline CDR1 is LGHNT and CDR2 is FRNRAP. CDR3 loop: CASGSAPTGHNQPQHF. The CDR3 bases that were read are TGTGCTAGTGGTTCGGCCCCGACAGGGCACAATCAGCCC.

Comments on this clone: The read ends 3 residues shy of where the CDR3 ends; the end is completed using the germline J gene. The chain employs TRBV11-3 and TRBJ2-7; 9 bases are a match to TRBD1. This CDR3 region has 15 residues. Trimming cost V 4 bases and J 5 bases; bases outside gene matches: 9. The V gene's germline CDR1 is SGHNT and CDR2 YENEEA. CDR3 DNA (partial): TGTGCCAGCAGCTCCCAGGGACAGGGATTTAACGAG. Translated: CASSSQGQGFNE. The whole CDR3 protein is CASSSQGQGFNEQYF.

Comment on this clone: The read ends 3 residues shy of where the CDR3 ends; the end is completed using the germline J gene. This chain joins TRBV7-2 and TRBJ1-2; D is undetermined. The CDR3 length is 15 residues. V was clipped by 4 bases and J by 5 bases, with 17 bases between them. Germline assignment: CDR1 SGHTA and CDR2 FQGNSA. This CDR3 reads CASSSPRRGAYGYTF. CDR3 DNA (partial): TGTGCCAGCAGCTCCCCAAGGCGGGGAGCTTATGGC.

Regarding this clone: The missing CDR3 end, 3 residues past where the read stops, is filled in from the germline J gene. V and J are TRBV29-1 and TRBJ2-1; 10 positions agree with TRBD2. J gave up 6 bases and V 4 bases, and 9 bases lay outside the gene matches. The CDR3 runs to 15 residues. CDR1 and CDR2 from the germline V gene are SQVTM and ANQGSEA. This chain's CDR3 is CSVAGAGGPGNEQFF. The part of the CDR3 DNA that was read is TGCAGCGTTGCCGGAGCGGGAGGGCCGGGCAATGAG.

With respect to this clone: The CDR3 end is not reached by the read, which stops 3 residues before it; the germline J gene fills it in. V usage is TRBV5-5 and J usage is TRBJ2-5, with TRBD2 matching 7 bases. The CDR3 consists of 15 residues. Per germline, CDR1 SGHKS and CDR2 YYEKEE (reference sequence). The CDR3 bases that were read are TGTGCCAGCAGCTTTGGAGCGACTAGCACAGATACC. Its protein product is CASSFGATSTDT. The full CDR3 reads CASSFGATSTDTQYF.

Remarks on this clone: Sequence at one end of the junction differs from germline and may be a read error. The CDR3 is cut off 3 residues early in the read; its end comes from the germline J gene. Additional DNA sequences in this sample encode the identical CDR3. The chain recombines TRBV30 with TRBJ1-3; the D gene is possibly TRBD1 (6 bases). CDR1 is GTSNPN and CDR2 is SVGIG in the germline V gene (reference sequence). The CDR3 runs to 11 residues. The sequenced part of the CDR3 DNA is TGTGCCTGGAATCTAGGGGACACG. Amino acid sequence: CAWNLGDT. The whole CDR3 sequence reads CAWNLGDTIYF.

A note on this clone: At one end the junction does not follow the germline gene, possibly because of a read error. The CDR3 extends 3 residues past the end of the read, so its final part is completed from the germline J gene. This sequence joins TRBV18 and TRBJ2-7; maybe TRBD1 (6 bases). The length of the CDR3 is 12 residues. Looked up from germline, CDR1 is KGHSH and CDR2 is LQKENI. This chain's CDR3 is CASPPQGYEQYF. The DNA read from the CDR3 is TGTGCCAGCCCACCACAGGGTTACGAG.

Of note for this clone: The read ends 3 residues shy of where the CDR3 ends; the end is completed using the germline J gene. This chain uses TRBV7-9 with TRBJ2-1; 9 bases agree with TRBD2. Germline V CDR1 and CDR2: SEHNR, FQNEAQ (reference sequence). The junction had 5 bases not matched to a gene; V was cut back by 5 bases and J by 3 bases. The CDR3 runs 15 residues. The CDR3 sequence: CASSLSGGHYNEQFF. The DNA read from the CDR3 is TGTGCCAGCAGCCTCAGCGGGGGGCACTACAATGAG. Supplemented by reference TRBV7-9 and TRBJ2-1, the full variable domain reads DTGVSQNPRHKITKRGQNVTFRCDPISEHNRLYWYRQTLGQGPEFLTYFQNEAQLEKSRLLSDRFSAERPKGSFSTLEIQRTEQGDSAMYLCASSLSGGHYNEQFFGPGTRLTVL.

Concerning this clone: The sequence runs out 3 residues before the end of the CDR3; the remainder is reconstructed from the germline J gene. The V call is TRBV5-5, the J call TRBJ1-5; 9 positions agree with TRBD1. Germline trimming cut 3 bases from V and 5 bases from J; bases unmatched to any gene: 6. The length of the CDR3 is 15 residues. Germline CDR1 reads SGHKS; CDR2 reads YYEKEE (reference sequence). The CDR3 spells CASSSTGGQYQPQHF. CDR3 DNA (partial): TGTGCCAGCAGCTCCACAGGGGGCCAGTATCAGCCC.

Note on this clone: The sequence runs out 3 residues before the end of the CDR3; the remainder is reconstructed from the germline J gene. The genes are TRBV5-7 and TRBJ1-2, with TRBD1 matching over 9 bases. TRBV5-7 has ORF status, its function being uncertain. CDR3 size: 14 residues. The sequenced part of the CDR3 DNA is TGTGCCAGCAGTCAGTACAGGGGGCTAGGAGGC. It is translated as CASSQYRGLGG. The complete CDR3 reads CASSQYRGLGGYTF.

About this clone itself: Coverage ceases 3 residues before the CDR3 finishes, and the germline J gene fills in the end. V is TRBV19 and J is TRBJ1-2, with 7 bases fitting TRBD1. CDR1 is LNHDA, CDR2 SQIVND, per germline (reference sequence). CDR3 length: 15 residues. With V trimmed by 9 bases and J by 2 bases, 12 bases remained unmatched. The DNA read from the CDR3 is TGTGCCAGCACCTACAAGACACAGGGGAACTATGGC. Protein product: CASTYKTQGNYG. The CDR3 in full is CASTYKTQGNYGYTF.

As to this clone: The read ends 3 residues before the CDR3 terminus; that terminus is restored from the germline J gene. The rearrangement uses TRBV6-7 and TRBJ2-2; tentatively, D is TRBD1 or TRBD2 (5 bases each). TRBV6-7 is assigned to the ORF class and has an uncertain function. CDR3 length: 14 residues. The CDR3 DNA, read in part, is TGTGCCCCCAAACCCCAGGGAGCCTTTGAAAAG. Encoded protein: CAPKPQGAFEK. From start to end, the CDR3 is CAPKPQGAFEKLFF.

As regards this clone: The CDR3 end is not reached by the read, which stops 3 residues before it; the germline J gene fills it in. The chain has TRBV11-3 and TRBJ2-7, with no clear D. Trimming stripped 4 bases from V and 1 base from J, with 11 bases between. CDR1 and CDR2 from the germline V gene are SGHNT and YENEEA. CDR3 length equals 14 residues. Here the CDR3 reads CASSYLSGSYEQYF. The DNA read from the CDR3 is TGTGCCAGCAGCTACCTCAGTGGTTCCTACGAG. The complete variable domain, with remaining parts taken from reference TRBV11-3 and TRBJ2-7, reads EAGVVQSPRYKIIEKKQPVAFWCNPISGHNTLYWYLQNLGQGPELLIRYENEEAVDDSQLPKDRFSAERLKGVDSTLKIQPAELGDSAVYLCASSYLSGSYEQYFGPGTRLTVT.

As to this clone: The read ends 3 residues before the CDR3 terminus; that terminus is restored from the germline J gene. The genes are TRBV7-9 and TRBJ1-2, with D perhaps TRBD1 (6 bases). The CDR3 totals 15 residues. Germline CDR1 and CDR2: SEHNR and FQNEAQ (reference sequence). Trimming cost V 5 bases and J 2 bases, with 15 bases left between them. The CDR3 protein is CASSPRGTGNYGYTF. The CDR3 bases that were read are TGTGCCAGCAGCCCCAGGGGCACTGGCAACTATGGC.

With respect to this clone: Read coverage stops 3 residues before the CDR3 terminus; the germline J gene supplies the remainder. This chain joins TRBV29-1 and TRBJ2-1, with no clear D. The CDR3 covers 15 residues. Germline CDR1 and CDR2: SQVTM and ANQGSEA. The V and J ends lost 0 bases and 1 base respectively, with 10 bases between them. This chain's CDR3 is CSVEERASSYNEQFF. CDR3 DNA (partial): TGCAGCGTTGAAGAAAGGGCCTCATCCTACAATGAG.

Note on this clone: The CDR3 end lies 3 residues beyond the end of the read and is filled in from the germline J gene. The chain carries TRBV19 and TRBJ2-1; TRBD2 agrees at 9 bases. The CDR3 spans 13 residues. V lost 10 bases and J lost 3; bases outside the gene matches: 4. Germline assignment: CDR1 LNHDA and CDR2 SQIVND (reference sequence). CDR3 in amino acids: CATSSGIYNEQFF. CDR3 bases read: TGTGCCACCTCTAGCGGGATCTACAATGAG.